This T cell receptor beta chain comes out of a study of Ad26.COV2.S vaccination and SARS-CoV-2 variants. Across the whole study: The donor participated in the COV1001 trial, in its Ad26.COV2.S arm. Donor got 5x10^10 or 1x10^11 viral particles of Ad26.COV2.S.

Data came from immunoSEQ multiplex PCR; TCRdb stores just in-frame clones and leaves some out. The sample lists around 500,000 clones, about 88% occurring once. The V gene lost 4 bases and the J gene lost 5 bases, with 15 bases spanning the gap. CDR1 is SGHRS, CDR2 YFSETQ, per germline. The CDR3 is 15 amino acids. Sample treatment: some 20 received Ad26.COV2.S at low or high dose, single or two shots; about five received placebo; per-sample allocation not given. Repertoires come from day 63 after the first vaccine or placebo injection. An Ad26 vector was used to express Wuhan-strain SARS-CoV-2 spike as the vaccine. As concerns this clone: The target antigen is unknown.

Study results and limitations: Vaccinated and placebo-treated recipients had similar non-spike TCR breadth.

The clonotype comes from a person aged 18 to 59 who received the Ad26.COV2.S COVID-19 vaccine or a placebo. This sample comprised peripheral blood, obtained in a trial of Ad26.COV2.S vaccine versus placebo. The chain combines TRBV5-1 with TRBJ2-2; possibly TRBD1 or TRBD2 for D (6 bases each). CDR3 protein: CASSNRASATGELFF. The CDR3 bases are TGCGCCAGCAGCAACAGGGCTAGCGCGACCGGGGAGCTGTTTTTT.